These 32 T cell receptor beta chains originate from one sample sequenced in a study of Ad26.COV2.S vaccination and SARS-CoV-2 variants. Data came from immunoSEQ multiplex PCR; TCRdb stores just in-frame clones and leaves some out. The sample has approximately 460,000 clones; 70% to 90% are singletons. Treatment denoted: roughly 19 received Ad26.COV2.S at low or high dose, single or two shots; roughly five received placebo; per-sample allocation not given. Samples were taken on day 63 after the first vaccine or placebo injection. The sequencing here drew on peripheral blood, taken in a trial of Ad26.COV2.S vaccine versus placebo. Receptor source: a person aged 18-60 years who received the Ad26.COV2.S COVID-19 vaccine or a placebo.

On this clone itself: Other DNA sequences in this sample translate to the same CDR3. The chain links TRBV3-1 (or the pseudogene TRBV3-2) to TRBJ1-6; no firm D call. CDR3 length equals 13 residues. The germline gives CDR1 LGHDT, CDR2 YNNKEL (reference sequence). Deletions cut 1 base from V and 7 bases from J, with 5 bases between. CDR3 DNA: TGTGCCAGCAGCCAAGTGGGAAATTCACCCCTCCACTTT. Translating gives CASSQVGNSPLHF.

This sequence joins TRBV19 and TRBJ1-2; the D is unclear. The CDR3 covers 13 residues. Looked up from germline, CDR1 is LNHDA and CDR2 is SQIVND (reference sequence). The V gene lost 3 bases and the J gene lost 7 bases, with 12 bases spanning the gap. The CDR3 nucleotides read TGTGCCAGTAGTATCGGAACAGCCCTTGGCTACACCTTC. Translated: CASSIGTALGYTF. Drawing the rest from reference TRBV19 and TRBJ1-2, the complete variable domain is DGGITQSPKYLFRKEGQNVTLSCEQNLNHDAMYWYRQDPGQGLRLIYYSQIVNDFQKGDIAEGYSVSREKKESFPLTVTSAQKNPTAFYLCASSIGTALGYTFGSGTRLTVV.

J is TRBJ1-4 and V is TRBV28; D is unclear. V lost 6 bases, J lost 5 bases, and 16 bases lay in between. Germline V gene data show CDR1 as MDHEN and CDR2 as SYDVKM. The CDR3 extends over 15 amino acids. As DNA, the CDR3 is TGTGCCAGCAGACTACGGCCCGGTCAGAATGAAAAACTGTTTTTT. Protein: CASRLRPGQNEKLFF.

The chain couples TRBV27 to TRBJ2-1, with D maybe TRBD2 (5 bases). The CDR3 is 14 residues long. The germline CDR1 and CDR2 sequences are MNHEY and SMNVEV (reference sequence). Trimming shortened V by 7 bases and J by 0 bases, and 10 bases separated the two germline ends. CDR3 loop: CASKSGHSYNEQFF. For the CDR3, the DNA is TGTGCCAGCAAGAGCGGCCACTCCTACAATGAGCAGTTCTTC.

The rearrangement uses TRBV7-8 and TRBJ1-4; weak D call: TRBD1 (6 bases). With 3 bases removed from V and 8 bases from J, the gap between germline ends came to 13 bases. Germline V gene sequence: CDR1 SGHVS, CDR2 FQNEAQ. The CDR3 covers 14 residues. In DNA form, the CDR3 reads TGTGCCAGCAGCTTCCAGGGGCCGGAAGAAAAACTGTTTTTT. Translation gives CASSFQGPEEKLFF.

The genes are TRBV12-3 or TRBV12-4 and TRBJ2-6; D gene unclear. This CDR3 has 12 amino acids. Trimming removed 4 bases from V and 3 bases from J, with 1 base in between. Written as DNA, the CDR3 is TGTGCCAGCAGTTATGGGGCCAACGTCCTGACTTTC. Translation gives CASSYGANVLTF.

The V call is TRBV4-1, the J call TRBJ2-2; 8 bases agree with TRBD1. This CDR3 comprises 17 residues. Germline V CDR1 and CDR2: MGHRA, YSYEKL. J was trimmed by 1 base and V by 3 bases; bases with no gene match: 7. The chain's CDR3 is CASSHDPGGGNTGELFF. The CDR3 DNA reads as TGCGCCAGCAGCCACGACCCAGGGGGCGGGAACACCGGGGAGCTGTTTTTT.

J is TRBJ2-1 and V is TRBV27; 8 nucleotides line up with TRBD1. The V gene's germline CDR1 is MNHEY and CDR2 SMNVEV (reference sequence). Germline trimming cut 3 bases from V and 9 bases from J; bases unmatched to any gene: 7. The CDR3 consists of 14 residues. DNA for the CDR3: TGTGCCAGCAGTTTGGGACAGGTCAAAGGTGAGCAGTTCTTC. This gives the protein CASSLGQVKGEQFF.

The rearrangement joins TRBV20-1 to TRBJ1-1; D remains unclear. Germline loops: CDR1 DFQATT, CDR2 SNEGSKA (reference sequence). CDR3 length equals 11 residues. The V gene lost 5 bases and the J gene lost 3 bases, with 7 bases spanning the gap. CDR3 bases: TGCAGTGCTGTACACTACACTGAAGCTTTCTTT. Its protein product is CSAVHYTEAFF.

V is TRBV10-1 and J is TRBJ1-1, with D perhaps TRBD1 (5 bases). V shed 7 bases and J shed 0 bases, with 9 bases lying between them. Looked up from germline, CDR1 is WNHNN and CDR2 is SYGVQD (reference sequence). CDR3 length: 13 amino acids. In DNA form, the CDR3 reads TGCGCCAGCATGGCGGGGCTGAACACTGAAGCTTTCTTT. This sequence encodes CASMAGLNTEAFF.

V is TRBV15 and J is TRBJ2-5, with no clear D. Trimming took 6 bases from V and 5 from J, leaving 16 bases between them. The CDR3 runs to 14 residues. Per the germline V gene, CDR1 is LNHNV and CDR2 is YYDKDF (reference sequence). CDR3 amino acids: CATSPERIAETQYF. The CDR3 region has the DNA TGTGCCACCAGTCCGGAAAGGATTGCCGAGACCCAGTACTTC.

The genes are TRBV6-2 or TRBV6-3 and TRBJ1-1; D unresolved. Trimming left V 5 bases short and J 3 bases short, with 13 bases between. The CDR3 is 14 amino acids. Germline values: CDR1 MNHEY, CDR2 SVGEGT. In nucleotides, the CDR3 is TGTGCCAGCAGTACATTTACTGGGGACACTGAAGCTTTCTTT. Encoded protein: CASSTFTGDTEAFF.

The chain links TRBV27 to TRBJ2-1, with 9 bases lining up with TRBD2. V lost 6 bases, J lost 3 bases, and 6 bases stayed unmatched. The CDR3 sequence is 15 residues long. CDR1 is MNHEY, CDR2 SMNVEV, per germline (reference sequence). CDR3 in amino acids: CASSGGGRVYNEQFF. In nucleotides, the CDR3 is TGTGCCAGCAGCGGAGGCGGGAGGGTCTACAATGAGCAGTTCTTC.

The chain recombines TRBV19 with TRBJ2-3, with 9 bases lining up with TRBD2. Germline values: CDR1 LNHDA, CDR2 SQIVND (reference sequence). The CDR3 length is 15 residues. Trimming cost V 6 bases and J 3 bases; bases outside gene matches: 7. CDR3 nucleotides: TGTGCCAGTAGAAAAACTAGCGGGTTGACAGATACGCAGTATTTT. Its protein product is CASRKTSGLTDTQYF.

This chain links TRBV5-4 with TRBJ1-1; D remains ambiguous. This CDR3 has 12 residues. With 5 bases removed from V and 3 bases from J, the gap between germline ends came to 8 bases. Germline V CDR1 and CDR2: SGHNT, YYREEE (reference sequence). In DNA, the CDR3 is TGTGCCAGCAGGCGGCAGGACACTGAAGCTTTCTTT. Residues: CASRRQDTEAFF.

This clone was detected only once. The chain uses TRBV5-4 and TRBJ1-2; D may be TRBD1 (5 bases). The CDR3 is 13 amino acids. V gave up 7 bases and J gave up 4 bases, with 14 bases separating them. Germline lookup yields CDR1 SGHNT and CDR2 YYREEE (reference sequence). The CDR3 region is CASRLMGGYGYTF. CDR3 DNA sequence: TGTGCCAGCCGCCTTATGGGGGGCTATGGCTACACCTTC. Supplemented by reference TRBV5-4 and TRBJ1-2, the full variable domain reads ETGVTQSPTHLIKTRGQQVTLRCSSQSGHNTVSWYQQALGQGPQFIFQYYREEENGRGNFPPRFSGLQFPNYSSELNVNALELDDSALYLCASRLMGGYGYTFGSGTRLTVV.

The V call is TRBV5-1, the J call TRBJ1-4, with D unresolved. V dropped 1 base and J dropped 8 bases, with 15 bases sitting between them. Germline values: CDR1 SGHRS, CDR2 YFSETQ. The CDR3 runs to 15 residues. CDR3 in DNA: TGCGCCAGCAGCTTGACGGTCGGTGGAAAAGAAAAACTGTTTTTT. Translation: CASSLTVGGKEKLFF. Based on the CDR3 plus reference TRBV5-1 and TRBJ1-4, the full variable domain is KAGVTQTPRYLIKTRGQQVTLSCSPISGHRSVSWYQQTPGQGLQFLFEYFSETQRNKGNFPGRFSGRQFSNSRSEMNVSTLELGDSALYLCASSLTVGGKEKLFFGSGTQLSVL.

This clone appeared a few times. DNA for the CDR3: TGTGCCAGCAGCTCCGACAGGGCTTCGAGTGAGCAGTTCTTC. It specifies CASSSDRASSEQFF. The chain uses TRBV7-9 and TRBJ2-1; TRBD1 matches at 7 bases. Germline V lookup: CDR1 SEHNR, CDR2 FQNEAQ (reference sequence). Trimming removed 4 bases from V and 9 bases from J; junction bases left unmatched: 9. CDR3 size: 14 residues.

This chain joins TRBV2 and TRBJ1-2; D remains unclear. Trimming shortened V by 5 bases and J by 4 bases, and 8 bases separated the two germline ends. Germline V gives CDR1 SNHLY, CDR2 FYNNEI. This CDR3 has 12 amino acids. The CDR3, as DNA: TGTGCCAGCAGTCTCGACGGCTATGGCTACACCTTC. It yields the protein CASSLDGYGYTF.

The chain couples TRBV10-3 to TRBJ2-7, with a possible D match to TRBD1 (6 bases). Germline values: CDR1 ENHRY, CDR2 SYGVKD. The CDR3 runs 14 residues. Trimming took off 0 bases at V and 6 bases at J, with 12 bases between the two ends. CDR3 nucleotides: TGTGCCATCAGTGAGTCGATGGGGGCTGGCGAGCAGTACTTC. It is translated as CAISESMGAGEQYF.

As concerns this clone: One junction end does not reproduce the germline sequence, and a read error may be involved. The rearrangement joins TRBV7-2 to TRBJ1-1; no clear D gene. The CDR3 has 13 residues. CDR1 is SGHTA, CDR2 FQGNSA, per germline. The CDR3 here is CASRVMGNAEAFF. The DNA of the CDR3 is TGTGCCAGCAGAGTAATGGGGAACGCTGAAGCTTTCTTT.

The chain combines TRBV3-1 (or the pseudogene TRBV3-2) with TRBJ1-2; D perhaps matches TRBD1 (6 bases). Germline CDR1 and CDR2: LGHDT and YNNKEL (reference sequence). The CDR3 has 16 amino acids. With 0 bases removed from V and 4 bases from J, the gap between germline ends came to 15 bases. CDR3 amino acids: CASSQDQGRGGYGYTF. CDR3 bases: TGTGCCAGCAGCCAAGATCAAGGCAGGGGTGGCTATGGCTACACCTTC.

The chain employs TRBV15 and TRBJ2-7; 7 nucleotides align to TRBD2. Germline V gene lookup returns CDR1 LNHNV and CDR2 YYDKDF (reference sequence). The CDR3 runs 11 residues. The ends lost 9 bases at V and 6 bases at J; junction bases unmatched: 5. CDR3: CATSGAGEQYF. Written as DNA, the CDR3 is TGTGCCACAAGCGGGGCTGGCGAGCAGTACTTC.

The chain employs TRBV5-1 and TRBJ1-6; D gene unclear. The germline CDR1 and CDR2 sequences are SGHRS and YFSETQ. V was shortened by 7 bases and J by 6 bases, with 14 bases between the two germline ends. The CDR3 sequence is 14 residues long. CDR3 residues: CASRAGSINSPLHF. The CDR3 DNA is TGCGCCAGCCGGGCCGGGTCGATTAATTCACCCCTCCACTTT.

This clone showed up just a few times. The chain links TRBV9 to TRBJ2-1, with a possible D match to TRBD2 (6 bases). Germline V gene lookup returns CDR1 SGDLS and CDR2 YYNGEE. This CDR3 is 15 amino acids long. Deletions cut 4 bases from V and 3 bases from J, with 14 bases between. The CDR3 nucleotides read TGTGCCAGCAGCCCGGGGGACGCAATCTACAATGAGCAGTTCTTC. Residues: CASSPGDAIYNEQFF.

V and J are TRBV28 and TRBJ1-1, with D possibly TRBD1 on 5 matching bases. The germline CDR1 and CDR2 sequences are MDHEN and SYDVKM. The CDR3 is 17 residues long. The V end lost 3 bases, the J end lost 7 bases, and 24 bases lay between the germline ends. The DNA of the CDR3 is TGTGCCAGCAGTTTTTCTAGGATGCGGGAGTGGGGGATTGAAGCTTTCTTT. Amino acid sequence: CASSFSRMREWGIEAFF.

This sequence joins TRBV2 and TRBJ1-2; D not resolved. Germline V lookup: CDR1 SNHLY, CDR2 FYNNEI. The V and J ends lost 8 bases and 3 bases respectively, with 19 bases between them. The CDR3 spans 15 residues. Here the CDR3 reads CASVRTGPAYYGYTF. As DNA, the CDR3 is TGTGCCAGCGTGAGAACCGGGCCAGCCTACTATGGCTACACCTTC.

The chain is built from TRBV18 and TRBJ2-7; D is possibly TRBD1 (6 bases). V was pared by 6 bases and J by 6 bases, with 21 bases between. The CDR3 runs 15 residues. Germline V gene sequence: CDR1 KGHSH, CDR2 LQKENI. CDR3 residues: CASSLSTGKVGEQYF. CDR3 in DNA: TGTGCCAGCTCGCTAAGTACAGGGAAGGTTGGCGAGCAGTACTTC.

The chain employs TRBV9 and TRBJ2-3, with D perhaps matching TRBD1 (5 bases). CDR3 length: 12 amino acids. V lost 2 bases, J lost 11 bases, and 12 bases lay in between. CDR1 and CDR2 from the germline V gene are SGDLS and YYNGEE. This CDR3 is CASSVRGTKQYF. The CDR3 DNA sequence: TGTGCCAGCAGCGTTAGGGGCACTAAGCAGTATTTT.

The V call is TRBV27, the J call TRBJ2-7, with D possibly matching TRBD2 (5 bases). The length of the CDR3 is 14 residues. Germline V lookup: CDR1 MNHEY, CDR2 SMNVEV (reference sequence). With 5 bases removed from V and 2 bases from J, the gap between germline ends came to 13 bases. This CDR3 reads CASSRPGMAYEQYF. Here the CDR3 DNA reads TGTGCCAGCAGTCGACCGGGAATGGCCTACGAGCAGTACTTC.

The CDR3 DNA sequence: TGTGCCAGCAGTCCTCGGGACAGGGCTGAAAAACTGTTTTTT. Amino acid sequence: CASSPRDRAEKLFF. V is TRBV6-5 and J is TRBJ1-4; TRBD1 agrees at 9 bases. This CDR3 contains 14 residues. Trimming removed 5 bases from V and 7 bases from J; junction bases left unmatched: 5. The germline V gene has CDR1 MNHEY and CDR2 SVGAGI.

This sequence joins TRBV9 and TRBJ2-7; no clear D gene. V lost 3 bases, J lost 3 bases, and 10 bases lay in between. The CDR3 sequence is 13 residues long. Looked up from germline, CDR1 is SGDLS and CDR2 is YYNGEE. The CDR3 protein is CASSASLGYEQYF. The DNA for the CDR3 is TGTGCCAGCAGCGCGAGTCTGGGCTACGAGCAGTACTTC.